The 31 T cell receptor beta chains listed next were all sequenced from one sample in a study of blood T cell repertoires in COVID-19. Sequencing used immunoSEQ multiplex PCR; TCRdb keeps in-frame clones, though not all of them. The sample holds some 190,000 clones, around 80% seen once. Sequenced input: PBMCs or T cells enriched from blood (not recorded which). The receptors here all came from a man aged 25 to 45 with acute COVID-19.

This clone was counted only a few times. The chain joins TRBV7-9 to TRBJ2-7, with a tentative D call TRBD1 (5 bases). With 7 bases removed from V and 13 bases from J, the gap between germline ends came to 17 bases. The CDR3 sequence is 11 residues long. Per germline, CDR1 SEHNR and CDR2 FQNEAQ (reference sequence). CDR3 DNA: TGTGCCAGCACCTCGATGGACAAGTCATACTTC. It codes for CASTSMDKSYF. Looking up the rest from reference TRBV7-9 and TRBJ2-7 gives the full variable domain: DTGVSQNPRHKITKRGQNVTFRCDPISEHNRLYWYRQTLGQGPEFLTYFQNEAQLEKSRLLSDRFSAERPKGSFSTLEIQRTEQGDSAMYLCASTSMDKSYFGPGTRLTVT.

For this clone: A much larger clone sits a single nucleotide away, making a read error possible. CDR3 sequence (DNA): TGTGCCAGCAGCCAACTCCCTAATCAGCCCCAGCATTTT. It encodes CASSQLPNQPQHF. The rearrangement joins TRBV14 to TRBJ1-5; D not certain. The V end was cut by 2 bases, the J end by 4 bases, with 6 bases between. CDR1 and CDR2 (germline): SGHDN, FVKESK. The CDR3 totals 13 residues.

The rearrangement links TRBV6-5 to TRBJ1-6; D is unresolved. The ends were cut back, 5 bases at V and 7 bases at J, with 12 bases in the middle. The CDR3 length is 14 residues. The germline gives CDR1 MNHEY, CDR2 SVGAGI. The CDR3 coding sequence is TGTGCCAGCAGTCTCGGGAGAGGGAATTCACCCCTCCACTTT. Translation: CASSLGRGNSPLHF.

The V and J genes are TRBV7-6 and TRBJ1-1; tentatively, D is TRBD1 (5 bases). Trimming shortened V by 5 bases and J by 0 bases, and 16 bases separated the two germline ends. CDR1 is SGHVS and CDR2 is FNYEAQ in the germline V gene. The CDR3 extends over 16 amino acids. The CDR3, as DNA: TGTGCCAGCAGCGAGACAGCCCTATTCATGAACACTGAAGCTTTCTTT. Translating gives CASSETALFMNTEAFF.

The chain combines TRBV4-1 with TRBJ2-1; 8 nucleotides align to TRBD1. Germline V gene sequence: CDR1 MGHRA, CDR2 YSYEKL. V was pared by 0 bases and J by 0 bases, with 4 bases of the junction left unmatched. This CDR3 region has 17 residues. For the CDR3, the DNA is TGCGCCAGCAGCCAAGATTGGGACAGGAGCTCCTACAATGAGCAGTTCTTC. Protein sequence: CASSQDWDRSSYNEQFF.

The genes are TRBV28 and TRBJ1-4; 10 nucleotides line up with TRBD1. The junction had 9 bases not matched to a gene; V was cut back by 6 bases and J by 8 bases. The CDR3 is 15 amino acids. Germline values: CDR1 MDHEN, CDR2 SYDVKM. CDR3 nucleotides: TGTGCCAGCAGCCCCATGGGGACAGGGGACGAAAAACTGTTTTTT. It translates to CASSPMGTGDEKLFF.

The chain recombines TRBV28 with TRBJ1-2, with D tentatively TRBD1 (5 bases). The CDR3 is 15 amino acids. CDR1 MDHEN and CDR2 SYDVKM come from the germline V gene. V dropped 4 bases and J dropped 3 bases, with 15 bases sitting between them. CDR3 in DNA: TGTGCCAGCAGTTCCGCCCTACAGGTTTACTATGGCTACACCTTC. Translated, it gives CASSSALQVYYGYTF.

The CDR3 is CASSQAGLQETQYF. The CDR3 nucleotides read TGTGCCAGCAGCCAAGCAGGACTTCAAGAGACCCAGTACTTC. V is TRBV4-2 and J is TRBJ2-5; possibly TRBD2 for D (5 bases). The CDR3 consists of 14 residues. V gave up 1 base and J gave up 2 bases, with 8 bases separating them. Per the germline V gene, CDR1 is LGHNA and CDR2 is YNFKEQ.

The chain is built from TRBV30 and TRBJ1-1; possibly TRBD1 for D (6 bases). In germline, CDR1 is GTSNPN, CDR2 SVGIG (reference sequence). The CDR3 is made up of 14 amino acids. Trimming shortened V by 5 bases and J by 5 bases, and 18 bases separated the two germline ends. The CDR3 reads CAWDKLGARTEAFF. The CDR3 region has the DNA TGTGCCTGGGACAAGCTGGGGGCTAGGACTGAAGCTTTCTTT.

This clone was seen only once. The CDR3 nucleotides are TGTGCCAGCAGCCTAGGGACAGTTAGCAATCAGCCCCAGCATTTT. This encodes CASSLGTVSNQPQHF. The V gene is TRBV5-6, the J gene TRBJ1-5; TRBD1 aligns across 7 bases. The V segment lost 4 bases and the J segment 0 bases; nucleotides outside the gene matches: 4. Per germline, CDR1 SGHDT and CDR2 YYEEEE. CDR3 length: 15 amino acids. The full variable domain, completed using reference TRBV5-6 and TRBJ1-5, is DAGVTQSPTHLIKTRGQQVTLRCSPKSGHDTVSWYQQALGQGPQFIFQYYEEEERQRGNFPDRFSGHQFPNYSSELNVNALLLGDSALYLCASSLGTVSNQPQHFGDGTRLSIL.

This clone was seen only once. The chain carries TRBV7-6 and TRBJ2-1, with TRBD2 matching over 9 bases. Per the germline V gene, CDR1 is SGHVS and CDR2 is FNYEAQ. The V and J ends lost 2 bases and 9 bases, in that order; junction bases with no gene match: 5. The CDR3 extends over 14 amino acids. The CDR3 loop is CASSLLAGNGEQFF. CDR3 DNA sequence: TGTGCCAGCAGCTTACTAGCGGGGAACGGTGAGCAGTTCTTC.

This clone showed up just a few times. This chain links TRBV29-1 with TRBJ1-6, with 8 bases matching TRBD1. The CDR3 sequence is 15 residues long. With V trimmed by 0 bases and J by 9 bases, 7 bases remained unmatched. Germline V lookup: CDR1 SQVTM, CDR2 ANQGSEA. In DNA form, the CDR3 reads TGCAGCGTTGAAGAAGGACAGGGAGTCGGTTCACCCCTCCACTTT. Its translation is CSVEEGQGVGSPLHF.

DNA of the CDR3: TGTGCCAGCAGTCAACGGGACAGGGGGTTCTACGAGCAGTACTTC. This gives the protein CASSQRDRGFYEQYF. The V and J genes are TRBV6-5 and TRBJ2-7; 11 bases match TRBD1. Germline loops: CDR1 MNHEY, CDR2 SVGAGI. The CDR3 covers 15 residues. The junction had 6 bases not matched to a gene; V was cut back by 5 bases and J by 3 bases.

The gene calls are TRBV5-1 and TRBJ1-1; 7 bases agree with TRBD1. Germline V CDR1 and CDR2: SGHRS, YFSETQ. The CDR3 spans 14 residues. J gave up 1 base and V 3 bases, and 3 bases lay outside the gene matches. CDR3 sequence (DNA): TGCGCCAGCAGCTACCGACAGGGGAACACTGAAGCTTTCTTT. As protein: CASSYRQGNTEAFF.

The J gene is TRBJ2-4, the V gene TRBV6-5, with D perhaps matching TRBD2 (6 bases). Trimming cost V 8 bases and J 1 base, with 12 bases left between them. The CDR3 is made up of 14 amino acids. Germline CDR1 and CDR2: MNHEY and SVGAGI. CDR3 sequence reads: CASEDRGAKNIQYF. Written as DNA, the CDR3 is TGTGCCAGCGAGGACCGGGGGGCCAAAAACATTCAGTACTTC.

The chain combines TRBV10-3 with TRBJ1-1; tentatively, D is TRBD1 (5 bases). The CDR3 totals 14 residues. V was pared by 2 bases and J by 4 bases, with 11 bases between. CDR1 is ENHRY, CDR2 SYGVKD, per germline. The CDR3 protein is CAISEKGYGTEAFF. CDR3 nucleotides: TGTGCCATCAGTGAGAAGGGGTACGGCACTGAAGCTTTCTTT.

The chain combines TRBV6-4 with TRBJ2-5; D might be TRBD1 (5 bases). There are 18 residues in the CDR3. V lost 7 bases to trimming and J lost 1 base, with 25 bases between them. CDR1 and CDR2 from the germline V gene are MRHNA and SNTAGT. The CDR3 here is CASKCYRIRKTTQETQYF. CDR3 DNA sequence: TGTGCCAGCAAGTGTTACAGGATTCGAAAAACCACCCAAGAGACCCAGTACTTC.

V gene TRBV25-1 combines with J gene TRBJ2-7; D not certain. Trimming cost V 5 bases and J 2 bases, with 7 bases left between them. This CDR3 region has 12 residues. Germline CDR1 reads MGHDK; CDR2 reads SYGVNS. CDR3 protein: CASSHYTYEQYF. In DNA form, the CDR3 reads TGTGCCAGCAGTCACTATACCTACGAGCAGTACTTC.

This rearrangement joins TRBV2 to TRBJ2-5, with 11 positions matching TRBD2. The germline gives CDR1 SNHLY, CDR2 FYNNEI. This CDR3 contains 15 residues. J lost 4 bases, V lost 5 bases, and 6 bases had no gene match. CDR3 region: CASSQGLAARETQYF. CDR3 in DNA: TGTGCCAGCAGTCAGGGACTAGCGGCCCGAGAGACCCAGTACTTC.

The chain joins TRBV5-6 to TRBJ1-6, with 9 positions matching TRBD1. Germline CDR1 and CDR2: SGHDT and YYEEEE. This CDR3 contains 17 residues. J gave up 10 bases and V 3 bases, and 14 bases lay outside the gene matches. In DNA form, the CDR3 reads TGTGCCAGCAGCTCCACCGGGACAGGGACTAAGGGATCACCCCTCCACTTT. Translating gives CASSSTGTGTKGSPLHF.

V usage is TRBV19 and J usage is TRBJ1-5; 12 bases align to TRBD1. With V trimmed by 7 bases and J by 6 bases, 4 bases remained unmatched. Germline V CDR1 and CDR2: LNHDA, SQIVND (reference sequence). The CDR3 runs to 14 residues. CDR3 nucleotide sequence: TGTGCCAGTACTGGGACAGGGGGCGGTCAGCCCCAGCATTTT. It codes for CASTGTGGGQPQHF.

The J gene is TRBJ2-5, the V gene TRBV3-1 (or the pseudogene TRBV3-2), with 14 bases matching TRBD2. CDR3 length: 18 residues. J was trimmed by 6 bases and V by 1 base; bases with no gene match: 10. Germline CDR1 is LGHDT and CDR2 is YNNKEL (reference sequence). CDR3 nucleotides: TGTGCCAGCAGCCAAGGGACTAGCGGGGGGATCGGGGGACAGACCCAGTACTTC. This gives the protein CASSQGTSGGIGGQTQYF.

Concerning this clone itself: One junction end does not reproduce the germline sequence, and a read error may be involved. V and J are TRBV6-5 and TRBJ1-2; D is unclear. Germline V gene lookup returns CDR1 MNHEY and CDR2 SVGAGI. The CDR3 is made up of 15 amino acids. CDR3 nucleotides: TGTGCCAGCAGTGACTCCATTGCGGGAAGCTATGGCTACACCTTC. Translated, it gives CASSDSIAGSYGYTF.

Only one count was recorded for this clone. V gene TRBV30 combines with J gene TRBJ1-2; D gene uncertain. The CDR3 extends over 11 amino acids. Germline CDR1 reads GTSNPN; CDR2 reads SVGIG (reference sequence). The V gene lost 7 bases and the J gene lost 5 bases, with 11 bases spanning the gap. This CDR3 is CASSRVYGYTF. In DNA form, the CDR3 reads TGTGCCTCTAGCCGGGTTTATGGCTACACCTTC. The full variable domain, rest sourced from reference TRBV30 and TRBJ1-2, is SQTIHQWPATLVQPVGSPLSLECTVEGTSNPNLYWYRQAAGRGLQLLFYSVGIGQISSEVPQNLSASRPQDRQFILSSKKLLLSDSGFYLCASSRVYGYTFGSGTRLTVV.

This rearrangement joins TRBV9 to TRBJ2-2; 11 bases map to TRBD2. Germline CDR1 SGDLS, CDR2 YYNGEE. Trimming removed 2 bases from V and 7 bases from J; junction bases left unmatched: 4. This CDR3 is 15 amino acids long. CDR3 sequence reads: CASSVTSGGLGELFF. The CDR3 DNA is TGTGCCAGCAGCGTCACTAGCGGGGGTCTCGGGGAGCTGTTTTTT.

This clone has a single count. The rearrangement joins TRBV10-2 to TRBJ1-6; D is undetermined. The V end lost 8 bases, the J end lost 0 bases, and 5 bases lay between the germline ends. This CDR3 has 13 amino acids. The germline gives CDR1 WSHSY, CDR2 SAAADI. CDR3 in amino acids: CASSSSYNSPLHF. In DNA form, the CDR3 reads TGCGCCAGCTCTAGCTCCTATAATTCACCCCTCCACTTT.

This clone was seen a single time. The V call is TRBV5-4, the J call TRBJ1-1; no firm D call. Trimming stripped 4 bases from V and 1 base from J, with 17 bases between. In germline, CDR1 is SGHNT, CDR2 YYREEE (reference sequence). The CDR3 is 16 residues long. The CDR3, as DNA: TGTGCCAGCAGCCCGACTTTGGAACCAAGGAACACTGAAGCTTTCTTT. It yields the protein CASSPTLEPRNTEAFF.

The rearrangement links TRBV11-2 to TRBJ1-6; 7 nucleotides match TRBD1. V shed 5 bases, J shed 4 bases, and the junction held 11 bases outside the gene matches. The V gene's germline CDR1 is SGHAT and CDR2 FQNNGV. There are 17 residues in the CDR3. In nucleotides, the CDR3 is TGTGCCAGCAGCGCACCCCCGGGACAGACTTATAATTCACCCCTCCACTTT. The encoded protein is CASSAPPGQTYNSPLHF.

The rearrangement joins TRBV10-3 to TRBJ1-6, with 7 positions matching TRBD1. The J segment lost 9 bases and the V segment lost 4 bases, leaving 6 bases of the junction unmatched. Per germline, CDR1 ENHRY and CDR2 SYGVKD. This CDR3 comprises 14 residues. CDR3 DNA sequence: TGTGCCATCAGTGGGAGGGGGCCGACTTCACCCCTCCACTTT. Protein: CAISGRGPTSPLHF.

The DNA of the CDR3 is TGTGCCAGCTCACGGACGACAGGGGAGGCTAATGAAAAACTGTTTTTT. It translates to CASSRTTGEANEKLFF. The chain is built from TRBV18 and TRBJ1-4; TRBD1 aligns across 8 bases. Germline CDR1 and CDR2: KGHSH and LQKENI. The V and J ends lost 4 bases and 3 bases, in that order; junction bases with no gene match: 7. The CDR3 has 16 amino acids.

The gene calls are TRBV3-1 (or the pseudogene TRBV3-2) and TRBJ1-2; 8 bases agree with TRBD1. Germline lookup yields CDR1 LGHDT and CDR2 YNNKEL (reference sequence). The CDR3 has 15 residues. V lost 0 bases to trimming and J lost 6 bases; unmatched junction nucleotides: 6. The DNA of the CDR3 is TGTGCCAGCAGCCAAGATATAGGACAGGGTAATGGCTACACCTTC. Its translation is CASSQDIGQGNGYTF.